The 17 T cell receptor beta chains below were found in one sample sequenced in a study of spatial heterogeneity in lung cancer. Study-wide results and limits: Mutation tallies in tumors tracked expanded intratumoral alpha and beta TCR counts.

TCRdb reprocessed the 5' RACE reads with MiXCR, giving one entry per CDR3 protein. The sample holds under 9,000 distinct CDR3 sequences, approximately 12% seen once. Their recognized antigens are unknown. The sample's time point: sample taken at primary tumor resection. The sequencing used lung tumor tissue, collected at surgery. The receptor source for this set is a male donor with early-stage non-small cell lung cancer.

This clonotype is classed as medium-sized (0.01 to 0.1%). The CDR3 DNA sequence: TGTGCCAGCAGGAAAGAAGGGGGGGCCGGCGATACGCAGTATTTT. Amino acid sequence: CASRKEGGAGDTQYF. The rearrangement links TRBV2 to TRBJ2-3, with TRBD2 as a possible D gene (7 bases). There are 15 residues in the CDR3. V was shortened by 6 bases and J by 6 bases, with 19 bases between the two germline ends. Germline V gene lookup returns CDR1 SNHLY and CDR2 FYNNEI.

The V and J genes are TRBV30 and TRBJ1-2; unclear D gene. V was trimmed by 2 bases and J by 2 bases, leaving 0 bases between them. The CDR3 covers 10 residues. The germline V gene has CDR1 GTSNPN and CDR2 SVGIG (reference sequence). Here the CDR3 reads CAWSNYGYTF. CDR3 coding DNA: TGTGCCTGGAGTAACTATGGCTACACCTTC. Together with reference TRBV30 and TRBJ1-2, the CDR3 gives the full variable domain: SQTIHQWPATLVQPVGSPLSLECTVEGTSNPNLYWYRQAAGRGLQLLFYSVGIGQISSEVPQNLSASRPQDRQFILSSKKLLLSDSGFYLCAWSNYGYTFGSGTRLTVV.

This clonotype is categorized as medium-sized (0.01 to 0.1%). The gene calls are TRBV11-2 and TRBJ2-3, with TRBD1 as a possible D gene (5 bases). Germline CDR1 is SGHAT and CDR2 is FQNNGV. V was clipped by 5 bases and J by 4 bases, with 22 bases between them. The CDR3 has 17 amino acids. The CDR3 DNA is TGTGCCAGCAGCGCATACCTCCAGGGCACTGCTCCAGATACGCAGTATTTT. Its translation is CASSAYLQGTAPDTQYF. The variable domain in full, with the rest retrieved from reference TRBV11-2 and TRBJ2-3, is EAGVAQSPRYKIIEKRQSVAFWCNPISGHATLYWYQQILGQGPKLLIQFQNNGVVDDSQLPKDRFSAERLKGVDSTLKIQPAKLEDSAVYLCASSAYLQGTAPDTQYFGPGTRLTVL.

This clonotype was recorded at least ten times. The V gene is TRBV20-1, the J gene TRBJ1-1; no clear D gene. Trimming shortened V by 3 bases and J by 8 bases, and 13 bases separated the two germline ends. Germline CDR1 is DFQATT and CDR2 is SNEGSKA (reference sequence). The CDR3 contains 12 residues. The CDR3 bases are TGCAGTGCTAGCGACCATATTCAGGAAGCTTTCTTT. It codes for CSASDHIQEAFF.

This clonotype was detected many times. CDR3 amino acids: CASSAPGQGKKETQYF. The CDR3 region has the DNA TGTGCCAGCAGCGCTCCGGGACAGGGGAAAAAAGAGACCCAGTACTTC. The gene calls are TRBV7-9 and TRBJ2-5, with 10 bases matching TRBD1. This CDR3 is 16 amino acids long. V shed 5 bases and J 3 bases; nucleotides not matched to a gene: 9. The germline gives CDR1 SEHNR, CDR2 FQNEAQ (reference sequence).

This clonotype was counted ten times or more. The V call is TRBV6-5, the J call TRBJ1-1; D uncertain. Germline lookup yields CDR1 MNHEY and CDR2 SVGAGI. The CDR3 totals 13 residues. Trimming took off 7 bases at V and 5 bases at J, with 14 bases between the two ends. The CDR3 loop is CASMWSAGTEAFF. The CDR3 coding sequence is TGTGCCAGCATGTGGTCGGCGGGTACTGAAGCTTTCTTT.

This clonotype was seen repeatedly, ten times or more. V usage is TRBV7-3 and J usage is TRBJ1-5; D might be TRBD1 (6 bases). CDR1 SGHTA and CDR2 FQGTGA come from the germline V gene. The length of the CDR3 is 13 residues. V lost 5 bases to trimming and J lost 6 bases, with 11 bases between them. CDR3 nucleotide sequence: TGTGCCAGCAGCACGGACAGCCTTCAGCCCCAGCATTTT. This codes for CASSTDSLQPQHF.

The V gene is TRBV12-3 or TRBV12-4, the J gene TRBJ2-1; no firm D call. The V and J ends lost 3 bases and 9 bases respectively, with 12 bases between them. The CDR3 consists of 13 residues. This CDR3 reads CASSFGKAREQFF. For the CDR3, the DNA is TGTGCCAGCAGTTTCGGTAAGGCCCGTGAGCAGTTCTTC.

This clonotype was seen at least ten times. V and J are TRBV9 and TRBJ1-4, with unresolved D. Germline values: CDR1 SGDLS, CDR2 YYNGEE. Trimming left V 0 bases short and J 3 bases short, with 9 bases between. This CDR3 is built from 15 residues. DNA for the CDR3: TGTGCCAGCAGCGTAGGCGTACAGCCTAATGAAAAACTGTTTTTT. Protein sequence: CASSVGVQPNEKLFF.

This clonotype has at least ten counts. The chain employs TRBV12-5 and TRBJ1-2; no clear D. The V gene's germline CDR1 is LGHNT and CDR2 FRNRAP. Trimming cost V 3 bases and J 1 base, with 6 bases left between them. The CDR3 is 13 amino acids. In nucleotides, the CDR3 is TGTGCTAGTGGTTTAGTCTATAACTATGGCTACACCTTC. This sequence encodes CASGLVYNYGYTF.

This clonotype is deemed large. V and J are TRBV10-3 and TRBJ2-7; a weak D match, TRBD1 (6 bases). This CDR3 has 15 amino acids. Trimming left V 5 bases short and J 0 bases short, with 14 bases between. Germline loops: CDR1 ENHRY, CDR2 SYGVKD. In nucleotides, the CDR3 is TGTGCCATCAGTAATACAGGGCACAGCTCCTACGAGCAGTACGTC. It translates to CAISNTGHSSYEQYV.

J is TRBJ1-1 and V is TRBV6-5, with D possibly being TRBD1 (6 bases). The V end was cut by 2 bases, the J end by 8 bases, with 9 bases between. Germline CDR1 is MNHEY and CDR2 is SVGAGI. This CDR3 is 12 amino acids long. The CDR3 nucleotides are TGTGCCAGCAGTTACAACAGGGTCGAAGCTTTCTTT. This gives the protein CASSYNRVEAFF.

In its sample, this clonotype is medium-sized (0.01 to 0.1%). This chain uses TRBV7-9 with TRBJ1-1; TRBD1 aligns across 8 bases. The V and J ends lost 5 bases and 0 bases, in that order; junction bases with no gene match: 5. CDR1 and CDR2 from the germline V gene are SEHNR and FQNEAQ (reference sequence). This CDR3 contains 15 residues. The CDR3 loop is CASSAQGVMNTEAFF. The CDR3 coding sequence is TGTGCCAGCAGCGCACAGGGGGTTATGAACACTGAAGCTTTCTTT.

This clonotype turned up a few times. This chain joins TRBV7-8 and TRBJ2-3; 10 bases line up with TRBD2. The V segment lost 2 bases and the J segment 0 bases; nucleotides outside the gene matches: 5. The germline CDR1 and CDR2 sequences are SGHVS and FQNEAQ. The CDR3 runs to 17 residues. For the CDR3, the DNA is TGTGCCAGCAGCTTATACATACTAGCGGGAAGCACAGATACGCAGTATTTT. This encodes CASSLYILAGSTDTQYF.

The table lists this clonotype with many counts. The J gene is TRBJ2-2, the V gene TRBV6-1; D perhaps matches TRBD1 (6 bases). Germline assignment: CDR1 MNHNS and CDR2 SASEGT. The CDR3 spans 17 residues. With 9 bases removed from V and 0 bases from J, the gap between germline ends came to 20 bases. As DNA, the CDR3 is TGTGCCAGTGAACTAAGACAGGCTATCGCGAACACCGGGGAGCTGTTTTTT. Its protein product is CASELRQAIANTGELFF.

This clonotype was recorded many times. The CDR3 DNA is TGCAGTGCTCACCACGGGGACGGCAATGAGCAGTTCTTC. Its translation is CSAHHGDGNEQFF. V gene TRBV20-1 combines with J gene TRBJ2-1; the D call may be TRBD1 or TRBD2 (5 bases each). The ends were cut back, 5 bases at V and 6 bases at J, with 14 bases in the middle. The CDR3 consists of 13 residues. Germline V lookup: CDR1 DFQATT, CDR2 SNEGSKA (reference sequence).

This clonotype came up many times. The V gene is TRBV6-2 or TRBV6-3, the J gene TRBJ1-5; D is unresolved. The germline V gene encodes CDR1 MNHEY and CDR2 SVGEGT. The CDR3 is made up of 20 amino acids. V was cut by 0 bases and J by 3 bases, with 24 bases left in between. The CDR3 DNA sequence: TGTGCCAGCAGTTACTCGATGACTATCGGGTCGCAGAGGGACAATCAGCCCCAGCATTTT. The encoded protein is CASSYSMTIGSQRDNQPQHF.